This T cell receptor (beta chain) was captured in a study of T cells in localized non-small cell lung cancer. Regarding the study as a whole: It was uninvolved adjacent lung that showed the highest T cell clonality, exceeding tumor.

Clones were read by immunoSEQ multiplex PCR, and TCRdb kept only the in-frame ones, dropping some. Of roughly 30,000 clones listed, 70% to 90% are singletons. Turning to this clone: What it recognizes is unknown.

With 5 bases removed from V and 5 bases from J, the gap between germline ends came to 6 bases. Germline V gives CDR1 MNHEY, CDR2 SVGAGI. The CDR3 has 12 amino acids. The material was peripheral blood mononuclear cells, obtained before any cancer treatment. The receptor was derived from a woman aged 40-70 years with stage III lung adenocarcinoma. The chain recombines TRBV6-5 with TRBJ2-2; TRBD2 might be the D (6 bases). The CDR3 sequence is CASSSGTGELFF. DNA for the CDR3: TGTGCCAGCAGTAGCGGGACCGGGGAGCTGTTTTTT.